This is a list of T cell receptor beta chains from one sample in a study of T cells in Graves' hyperthyroidism and ophthalmopathy. From the multiplex PCR reads, TCRdb called clonotypes with MiXCR, one entry per CDR3 protein. The sample holds 370,000 or so distinct CDR3 sequences; roughly 13% are singletons and the top ten take around 20%. The sequenced sample consisted of blood. The source is a man aged 30 to 39 with Graves' hyperthyroidism that later progressed to Graves' ophthalmopathy. Both conserved end residues are part of each CDR3. D genes are given only for firm matches. Clone size is shown for a subset of rows, as once, few, many or a class of expanded clone.

D gene	V gene	clone size	J gene	CDR3 DNA	CDR3 protein
-	TRBV11-2	many	TRBJ2-7	TGTGCCAGCAGCTTCCCGGGACACTCCTACGAGCAGTACTTC	CASSFPGHSYEQYF
-	TRBV11-2	many	TRBJ2-3	TGTGCCAGCAGCTTAGACGGCTCTATTGCACGAGATACGCAGTATTTT	CASSLDGSIARDTQYF
TRBD2	TRBV7-8	few	TRBJ2-1	TGTGCCAGCAGCTTAGGGGACTACCACAATGAGCAGTTCTTC	CASSLGDYHNEQFF
-	TRBV12-3/TRBV12-4	-	TRBJ2-2	TGTGCCAGCACCTTACTGGAGGGCCTGTGGACCGGGGAGCTGTTTTTT	CASTLLEGLWTGELFF
-	TRBV6-1	few	TRBJ1-4	TGTGCCAGCAGGCCCCTGGAGGCTAATGAAAAACTGTTTTTT	CASRPLEANEKLFF
-	TRBV30	many	TRBJ2-3	TGTGCCTGGAGTACTTCCAGCACAGATACGCAGTATTTT	CAWSTSSTDTQYF
-	TRBV25-1	once	TRBJ2-1	TGTGCCAGCAGTGAATATCGGGTTTCAGGGGGGCCCTCCTCCTACAATGAGCAGTTCTTC	CASSEYRVSGGPSSYNEQFF
TRBD1	TRBV19	few	TRBJ1-2	TGTGCCAGTAGTACCCAGCGGACAGGGGAGTATGGCTACACCTTC	CASSTQRTGEYGYTF
TRBD2	TRBV11-2	-	TRBJ2-3	TGTGCCAGCAGCGTCTCGCGGGGGGACACAGATACGCAGTATTTT	CASSVSRGDTDTQYF
-	TRBV27	many	TRBJ2-7	TGTGCCAGCAGTTCCTTGGGCACAAATTACGAGCAGTACTTC	CASSSLGTNYEQYF
-	TRBV20-1	few	TRBJ2-3	TGCAGTGCTAGGGAGTCCCCTAGCACAGATACGCAGTATTTT	CSARESPSTDTQYF
-	TRBV7-8	many	TRBJ2-3	TGTGCCAGCAGCCTTACCCCACAGAACGGGGCAGATACGCAGTATTTT	CASSLTPQNGADTQYF
TRBD1	TRBV6-1	many	TRBJ2-2	TGTGCCAGCAGTGAAGGGACAGGGAACACCGGGGAGCTGTTTTTT	CASSEGTGNTGELFF
-	TRBV6-1	few	TRBJ2-7	TGTGCCAGCGGACACCGAAACTCCTACGAGCAGTACTTC	CASGHRNSYEQYF